This T cell receptor beta chain is from a study of shared clonotypes between healthy human individuals. Study details: Three CD4 naive, three CD4 memory, two CD8 naive and one CD8 memory plate were used per donor.

On this clone: What it recognizes is unknown. At one end, the junction sequence differs from germline, possibly due to a read error.

The study ran the assay at deep level. Genomic DNA of every subset was divided equally among multiple immunoSEQ plates. Sequencing was performed with immunoSEQ multiplex PCR; in TCRdb, only in-frame clones are kept and a portion is missing. The sample has around 2,000,000 clones, 85% to 95% seen once. The CDR3 totals 16 residues. The germline gives CDR1 MGHDK, CDR2 SYGVNS. The study's findings and limits: The generation probabilities recorded for non-shared clonotypes fell below those of clonotypes shared by all four donors.

The sequence was obtained from a man between 18 and 35 years old in good health. Material: naive CD4+ T cells sorted from blood. Subset reported: CD45RA+ positively selected. This chain connects TRBV25-1 to TRBJ2-5; TRBD1 is a possible D gene (6 bases). The CDR3 DNA reads as TGTGCCAGCAGCGAATCCGGGACAACAGGGACGGAGACCCAGTACTTC. It is translated as CASSESGTTGTETQYF.